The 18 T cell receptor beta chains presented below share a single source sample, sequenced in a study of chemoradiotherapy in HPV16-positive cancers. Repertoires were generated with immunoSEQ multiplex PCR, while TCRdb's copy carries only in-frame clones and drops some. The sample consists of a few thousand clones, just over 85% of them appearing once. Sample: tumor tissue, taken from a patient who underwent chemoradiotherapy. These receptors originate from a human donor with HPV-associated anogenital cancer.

CDR3 in amino acids: CASSLVGIGALVSPLHF. CDR3 nucleotides: TGTGCCAGCAGCTTAGTGGGTATAGGGGCTCTGGTTTCACCCCTCCACTTT. The chain links TRBV7-9 to TRBJ1-6; D may be TRBD1 (5 bases). The CDR3 contains 17 residues. Per the germline V gene, CDR1 is SEHNR and CDR2 is FQNEAQ (reference sequence). Trimming cost V 1 base and J 9 bases, with 19 bases left between them.

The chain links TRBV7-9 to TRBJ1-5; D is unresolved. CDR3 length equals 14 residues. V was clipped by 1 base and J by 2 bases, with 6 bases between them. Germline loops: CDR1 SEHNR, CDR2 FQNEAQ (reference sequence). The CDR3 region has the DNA TGTGCCAGCAGCTTAGAATATGGCAATCAGCCCCAGCATTTT. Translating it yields CASSLEYGNQPQHF.

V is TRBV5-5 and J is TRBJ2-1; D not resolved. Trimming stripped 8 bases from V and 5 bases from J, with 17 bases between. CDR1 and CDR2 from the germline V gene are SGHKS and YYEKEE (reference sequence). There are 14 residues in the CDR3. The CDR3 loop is CARSGEQDNNEQFF. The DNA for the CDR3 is TGTGCCAGATCCGGCGAGCAGGATAACAATGAGCAGTTCTTC.

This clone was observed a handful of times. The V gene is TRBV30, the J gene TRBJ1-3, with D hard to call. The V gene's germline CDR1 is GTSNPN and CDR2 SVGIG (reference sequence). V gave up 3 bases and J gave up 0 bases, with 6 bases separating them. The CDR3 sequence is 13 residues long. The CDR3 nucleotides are TGTGCCTGGAGCTCAAGCTCTGGAAACACCATATATTTT. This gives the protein CAWSSSSGNTIYF.

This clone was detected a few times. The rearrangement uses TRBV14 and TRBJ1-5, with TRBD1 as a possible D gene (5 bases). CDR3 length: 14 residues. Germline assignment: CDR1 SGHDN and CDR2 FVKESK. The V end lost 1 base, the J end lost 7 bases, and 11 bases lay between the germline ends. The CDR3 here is CASSQAGGDQPQHF. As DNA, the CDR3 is TGTGCCAGCAGCCAAGCCGGGGGGGACCAGCCCCAGCATTTT.

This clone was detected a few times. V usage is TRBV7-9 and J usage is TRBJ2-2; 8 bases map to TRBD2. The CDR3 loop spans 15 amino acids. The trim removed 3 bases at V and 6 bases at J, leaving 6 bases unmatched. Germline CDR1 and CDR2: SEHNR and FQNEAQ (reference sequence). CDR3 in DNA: TGTGCCAGCAGCTTTTTAGCGGGGTCGGCCGGGGAGCTGTTTTTT. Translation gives CASSFLAGSAGELFF.

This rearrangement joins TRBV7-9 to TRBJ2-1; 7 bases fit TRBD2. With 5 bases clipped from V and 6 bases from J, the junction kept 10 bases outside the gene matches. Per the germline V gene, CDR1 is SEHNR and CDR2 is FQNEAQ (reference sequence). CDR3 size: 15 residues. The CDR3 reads CASSPGTTPPNEQFF. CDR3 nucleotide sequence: TGTGCCAGCAGCCCCGGGACTACTCCTCCCAATGAGCAGTTCTTC.

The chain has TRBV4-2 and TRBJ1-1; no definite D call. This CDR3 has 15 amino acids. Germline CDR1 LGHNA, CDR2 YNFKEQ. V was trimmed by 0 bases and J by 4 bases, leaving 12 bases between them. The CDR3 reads CASSQDPLTGTEAFF. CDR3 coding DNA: TGTGCCAGCAGCCAAGATCCGCTGACGGGCACTGAAGCTTTCTTT.

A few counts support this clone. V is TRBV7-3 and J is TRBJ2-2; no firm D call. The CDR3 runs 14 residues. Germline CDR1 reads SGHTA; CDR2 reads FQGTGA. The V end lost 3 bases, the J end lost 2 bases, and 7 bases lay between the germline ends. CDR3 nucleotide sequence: TGTGCCAGCAGCTTCTCTACAAACACCGGGGAGCTGTTTTTT. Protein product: CASSFSTNTGELFF.

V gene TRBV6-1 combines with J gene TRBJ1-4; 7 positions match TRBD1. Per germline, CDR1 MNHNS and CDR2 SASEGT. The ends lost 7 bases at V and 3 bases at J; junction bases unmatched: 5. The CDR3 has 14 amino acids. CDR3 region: CASTRGTANEKLFF. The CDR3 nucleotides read TGTGCCAGCACCCGCGGGACAGCTAATGAAAAACTGTTTTTT.

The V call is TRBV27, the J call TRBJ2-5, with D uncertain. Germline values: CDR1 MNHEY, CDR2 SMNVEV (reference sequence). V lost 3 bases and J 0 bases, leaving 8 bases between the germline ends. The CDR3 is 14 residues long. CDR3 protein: CASSLVGYQETQYF. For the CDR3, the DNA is TGTGCCAGCAGTTTGGTGGGATACCAAGAGACCCAGTACTTC.

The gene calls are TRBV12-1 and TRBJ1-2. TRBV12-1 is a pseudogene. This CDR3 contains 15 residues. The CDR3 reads CASSFVDSGRGGYTF. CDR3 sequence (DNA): TGTGCCAGCAGCTTTGTAGACTCGGGGCGGGGTGGCTACACCTTC.

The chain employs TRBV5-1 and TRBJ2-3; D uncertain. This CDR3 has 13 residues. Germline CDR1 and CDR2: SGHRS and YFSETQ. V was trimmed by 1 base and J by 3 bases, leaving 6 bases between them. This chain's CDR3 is CASSLRRTDTQYF. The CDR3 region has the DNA TGCGCCAGCAGCTTGAGGCGGACAGATACGCAGTATTTT.

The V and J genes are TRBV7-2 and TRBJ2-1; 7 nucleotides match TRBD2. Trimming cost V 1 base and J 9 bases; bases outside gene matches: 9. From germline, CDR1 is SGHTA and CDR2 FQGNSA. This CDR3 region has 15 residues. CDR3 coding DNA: TGTGCCAGCAGCTTAGTTACGGGGGGTGTTGCTGAGCAGTTCTTC. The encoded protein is CASSLVTGGVAEQFF.

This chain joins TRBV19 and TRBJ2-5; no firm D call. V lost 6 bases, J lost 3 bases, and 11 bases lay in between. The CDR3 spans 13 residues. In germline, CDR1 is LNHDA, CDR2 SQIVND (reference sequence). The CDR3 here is CASSLQQKETQYF. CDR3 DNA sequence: TGTGCCAGTAGCCTCCAGCAAAAAGAGACCCAGTACTTC.

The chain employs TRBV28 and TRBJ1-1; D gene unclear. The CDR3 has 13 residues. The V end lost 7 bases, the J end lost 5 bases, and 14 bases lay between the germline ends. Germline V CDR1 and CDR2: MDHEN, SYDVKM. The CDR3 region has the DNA TGTGCCAGCATCGGAACGGTTGGGACTGAAGCTTTCTTT. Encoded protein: CASIGTVGTEAFF.

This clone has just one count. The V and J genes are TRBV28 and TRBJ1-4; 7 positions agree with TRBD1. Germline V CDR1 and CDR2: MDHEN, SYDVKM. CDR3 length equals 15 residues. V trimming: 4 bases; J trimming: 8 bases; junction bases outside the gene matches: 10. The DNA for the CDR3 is TGTGCCAGCAGTTCGTCAGGGGGAGTGAAAGAAAAACTGTTTTTT. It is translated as CASSSSGGVKEKLFF.

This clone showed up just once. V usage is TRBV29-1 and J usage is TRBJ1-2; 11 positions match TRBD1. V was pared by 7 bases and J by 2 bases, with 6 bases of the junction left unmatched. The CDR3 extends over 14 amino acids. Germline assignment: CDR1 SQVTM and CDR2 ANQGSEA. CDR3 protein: CSADRGLRNYGYTF. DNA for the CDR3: TGCAGCGCGGACAGGGGGCTGAGGAACTATGGCTACACCTTC.